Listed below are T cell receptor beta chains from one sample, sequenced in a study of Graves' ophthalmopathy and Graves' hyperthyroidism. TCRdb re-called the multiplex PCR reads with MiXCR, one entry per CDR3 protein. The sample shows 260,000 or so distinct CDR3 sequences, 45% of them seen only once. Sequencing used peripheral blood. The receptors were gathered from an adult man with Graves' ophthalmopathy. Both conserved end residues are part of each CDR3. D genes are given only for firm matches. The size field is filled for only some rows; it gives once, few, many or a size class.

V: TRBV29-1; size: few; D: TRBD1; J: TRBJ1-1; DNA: TGCAGCGCAACTCACTCCGACAGGGCGAACACTGAAGCTTTCTTT; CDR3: CSATHSDRANTEAFF
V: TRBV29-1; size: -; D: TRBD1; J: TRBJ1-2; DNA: TGCAGCGTTGGGACAGGGGATGGCTACACCTTC; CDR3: CSVGTGDGYTF
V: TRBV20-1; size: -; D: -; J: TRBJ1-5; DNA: TGCAGTGCTAGTTCGACAGGCTGGGCGGGGAGCAATCAGCCCCAGCATTTT; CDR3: CSASSTGWAGSNQPQHF
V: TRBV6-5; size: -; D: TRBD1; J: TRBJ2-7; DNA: TGTGCCAGCAGTTCGCCGGGCAGGGGGGAGCAGTACTTC; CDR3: CASSSPGRGEQYF
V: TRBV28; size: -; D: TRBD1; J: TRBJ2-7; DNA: TGTGCCAGCTGGGGGGACAGGAGCTCCTACGAGCAGTACTTC; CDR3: CASWGDRSSYEQYF
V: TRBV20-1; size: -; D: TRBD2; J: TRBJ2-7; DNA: TGCAGTGCGGAGGCCTTAGCGGGAGCCTACGAGCAGTACTTC; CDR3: CSAEALAGAYEQYF
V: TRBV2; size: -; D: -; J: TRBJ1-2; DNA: TGTGCCAGCAGTGTTCGACAGTCGAACTATGGCTACACCTTC; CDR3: CASSVRQSNYGYTF
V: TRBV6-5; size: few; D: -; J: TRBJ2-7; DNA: TGTGCCAGCAGTCCCTTTGACGGTACCTACGAGCAGTACTTC; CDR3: CASSPFDGTYEQYF
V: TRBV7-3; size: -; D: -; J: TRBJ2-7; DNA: TGTGCCAGCAGCCCCAACACAGGGACCGAGCAGTACTTC; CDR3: CASSPNTGTEQYF
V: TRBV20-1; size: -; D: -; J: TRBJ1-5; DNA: TGCAGTGCTAGAGAGAGCAATCAGCCCCAGCATTTT; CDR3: CSARESNQPQHF
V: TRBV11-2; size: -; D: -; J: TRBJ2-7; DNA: TGTGCCAGCAGCTTAGCCTTTAACTACGAGCAGTACTTC; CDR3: CASSLAFNYEQYF
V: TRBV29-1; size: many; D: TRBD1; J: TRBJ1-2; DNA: TGCAGCGCGGGACAGGGGTCCGACGGCTACACCTTC; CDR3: CSAGQGSDGYTF
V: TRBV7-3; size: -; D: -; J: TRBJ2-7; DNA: TGTGCCAGCAGCTTGCGGAGGGGCTACGGGCAGTACTTC; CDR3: CASSLRRGYGQYF
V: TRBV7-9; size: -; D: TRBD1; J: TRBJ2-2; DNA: TGTGCCAGCAGCCCGGGGACAGGGGAGATCGCCGGGGAGCTGTTTTTT; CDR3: CASSPGTGEIAGELFF
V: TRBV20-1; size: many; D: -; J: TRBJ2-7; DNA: TGCAGTGCTAGAGATCCACAGGATACCTACGAGCAGTACTTC; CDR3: CSARDPQDTYEQYF
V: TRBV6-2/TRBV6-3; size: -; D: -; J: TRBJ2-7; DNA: TGTGCCAGCAGTCCTACCGGGGGTCTTACCTACGAGCAGTACTTC; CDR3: CASSPTGGLTYEQYF
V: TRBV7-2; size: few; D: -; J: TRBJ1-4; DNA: TGTGCCAGCAGCTTGGTAGGGCACGAAAAACTGTTTTTT; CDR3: CASSLVGHEKLFF
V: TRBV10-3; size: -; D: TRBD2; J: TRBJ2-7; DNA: TGTGCCAGCAGCCACCTCCCGGGACTAGCGGGGGGACTCTACGAGCAGTACTTC; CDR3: CASSHLPGLAGGLYEQYF
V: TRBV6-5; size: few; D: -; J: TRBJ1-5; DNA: TGTGCCAGCAGTTCACAGGTCAATCAGCCCCAGCATTTT; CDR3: CASSSQVNQPQHF
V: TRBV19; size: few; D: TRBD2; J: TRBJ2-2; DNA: TGTGCCAGTACCTTAGCGGGAGCGCACACCGGGGAGCTGTTTTTT; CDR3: CASTLAGAHTGELFF
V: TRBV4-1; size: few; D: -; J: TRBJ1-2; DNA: TGCGCCAGCAGCCAAGCAAGTGGGCTTTATGGCTACACCTTC; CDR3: CASSQASGLYGYTF
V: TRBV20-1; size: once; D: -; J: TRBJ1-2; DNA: TGCAGTGCTAGAGCCCCCCGGGACACCTTC; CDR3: CSARAPRDTF
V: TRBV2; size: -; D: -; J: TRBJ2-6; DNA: TGTGCCAGCAGCGACAGACGGTCTGGGGCCAACGTCCTGACTTTC; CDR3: CASSDRRSGANVLTF
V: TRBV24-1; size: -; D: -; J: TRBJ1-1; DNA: TGTGCCACCAGTGATTACTCCGGGGGGGAAGCTTTCTTT; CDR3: CATSDYSGGEAFF
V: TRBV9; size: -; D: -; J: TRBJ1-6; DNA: TGTGCCAGCAGCGGAGGTTCAGGGTGGGATAATTCACCCCTCCACTTT; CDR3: CASSGGSGWDNSPLHF
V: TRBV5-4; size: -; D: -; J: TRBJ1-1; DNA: TGTGCCAGCAGCACGGTGTTCAGGGGTGAAGCTTTCTTT; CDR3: CASSTVFRGEAFF
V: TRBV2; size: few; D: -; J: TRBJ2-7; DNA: TGTGCCAGCAGTGAGGCGGCAGGGGGGACCTACGAGCAGTACTTC; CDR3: CASSEAAGGTYEQYF
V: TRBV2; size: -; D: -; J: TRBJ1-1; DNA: TGTGCCAGCAGTGAGTGGGTCGGGAACACTGAAGCTTTCTTT; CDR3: CASSEWVGNTEAFF
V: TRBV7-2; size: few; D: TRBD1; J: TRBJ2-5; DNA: TGTGCCAGCAGCCAAGAAGCGGGACAGGGTTGGACCCAGTACTTC; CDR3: CASSQEAGQGWTQYF
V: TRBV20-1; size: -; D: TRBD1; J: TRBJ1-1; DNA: TGCAGTGCCTACAGGGGAGTGAACACTGAAGCTTTCTTT; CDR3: CSAYRGVNTEAFF
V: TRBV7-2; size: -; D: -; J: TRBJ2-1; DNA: TGTGCCAGCAGCCCCTATAACGGTGAGCAGTTCTTC; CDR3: CASSPYNGEQFF
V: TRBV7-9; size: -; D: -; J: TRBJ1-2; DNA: TGTGCCAGCAGCTTAGTGACAGAGAGACAGCCCTATGGCTACACCTTC; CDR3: CASSLVTERQPYGYTF
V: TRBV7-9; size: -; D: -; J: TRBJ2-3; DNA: TGTGCCAGCAGCTTAGCGGGACTCACAGATACGCAGTATTTT; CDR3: CASSLAGLTDTQYF
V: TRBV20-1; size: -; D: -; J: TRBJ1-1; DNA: TGCAGTGCTAGGCCAAGATGGAACACTGAAGCTTTCTTT; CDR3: CSARPRWNTEAFF
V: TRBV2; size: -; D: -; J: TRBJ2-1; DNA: TGTGCCAGCAGTATCTCCTACGAGCAGTTCTTC; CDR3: CASSISYEQFF
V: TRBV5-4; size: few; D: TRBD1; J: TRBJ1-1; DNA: TGTGCCAGCAGCTTGTGGACAGGGGAAGCTTTCTTT; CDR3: CASSLWTGEAFF
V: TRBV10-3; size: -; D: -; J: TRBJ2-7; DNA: TGTGCCAGCAGTGCCGCAGGGAGCTACGAGCAGTACTTC; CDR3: CASSAAGSYEQYF
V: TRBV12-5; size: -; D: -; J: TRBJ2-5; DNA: TGTGCTAGTGGCCCCATCAGGGGTTACCAAGAGACCCAGTACTTC; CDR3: CASGPIRGYQETQYF
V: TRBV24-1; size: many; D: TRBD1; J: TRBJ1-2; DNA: TGTGCCACCAGTGATCTGGGGACAGGGGACCTCTATGGCTACACCTTC; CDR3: CATSDLGTGDLYGYTF
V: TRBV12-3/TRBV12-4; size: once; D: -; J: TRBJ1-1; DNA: TGTGCCAGCAGTTTCCCCCGACGCCCGGGGCCTGAAGCTTTCTTT; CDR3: CASSFPRRPGPEAFF
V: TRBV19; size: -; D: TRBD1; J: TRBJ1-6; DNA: TGTGCCAGTAGTATTTGGCAGGGGGAATCACCCCTCCACTTT; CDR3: CASSIWQGESPLHF
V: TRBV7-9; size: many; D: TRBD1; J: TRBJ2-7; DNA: TGTGCCAGCAGCTTGACAGGGGTACCCTACGAGCAGTACTTC; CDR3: CASSLTGVPYEQYF
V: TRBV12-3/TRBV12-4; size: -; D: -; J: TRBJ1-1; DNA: TGTGCTAGTGGTTTGACCAACCGTGAAGCTTTCTTT; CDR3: CASGLTNREAFF
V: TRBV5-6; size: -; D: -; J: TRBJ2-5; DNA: TGTGCCAGCAGCTTGGCCTCCGGGACGAGTCTCCAGACCCAGTACTTC; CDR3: CASSLASGTSLQTQYF
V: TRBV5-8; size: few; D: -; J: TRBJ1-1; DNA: TGTGCCAGCAGCACTCCCAACACTGAAGCTTTCTTT; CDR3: CASSTPNTEAFF
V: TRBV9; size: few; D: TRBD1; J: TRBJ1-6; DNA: TGTGCCAGCAGCTCGTTGACAGGGAATTCACCCCTCCACTTT; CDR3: CASSSLTGNSPLHF
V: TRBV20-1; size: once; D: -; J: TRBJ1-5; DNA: TGCAGTGCTAGAGATCGAAGACAGTTACAGCAGCCCCAGCATTTT; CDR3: CSARDRRQLQQPQHF